This record concerns one T cell receptor beta chain sequence. Its antigen is currently unknown. CDR1 LNHDA and CDR2 SQIVND come from the germline V gene (reference sequence). V trimming: 6 bases; J trimming: 6 bases; junction bases outside the gene matches: 7. The CDR3 contains 14 residues. The source of the sample is a study of T-cell reconstitution after alpha-beta-depleted transplantation in children. Study-level points and caveats: Reportedly, only several hundred clones from non-depleted graft cells drove alpha-beta T-cell counts at about two months. T-cell counts and diversity were attributed mostly to newly produced T cells one year after transplant. Surviving recipient cells, namely T cells and thymic progenitors, were the source of high day-60 TCRbeta diversity in some patients.

Library preparation (for TCRbeta) was performed with unique molecular identifiers. TCRdb itself ran the PCR reads through MiXCR, one entry per CDR3 protein. The sample carries more than 15,000 distinct CDR3 sequences, about 8% recorded once. The sequencing used PBMCs, mostly from graft donor cells, collected 60 days after TCRalphabeta/CD19-depleted stem cell transplant. This TCR was recovered from a boy younger than two who had a stem cell transplant for Wiskott-Aldrich syndrome, so the T cells may come from the graft donor. The genes are TRBV19 and TRBJ2-3; 9 positions agree with TRBD2. In DNA, the CDR3 is TGTGCCAGTAGCACCGGGACTAGCCTCGATACGCAGTATTTT. This sequence encodes CASSTGTSLDTQYF.